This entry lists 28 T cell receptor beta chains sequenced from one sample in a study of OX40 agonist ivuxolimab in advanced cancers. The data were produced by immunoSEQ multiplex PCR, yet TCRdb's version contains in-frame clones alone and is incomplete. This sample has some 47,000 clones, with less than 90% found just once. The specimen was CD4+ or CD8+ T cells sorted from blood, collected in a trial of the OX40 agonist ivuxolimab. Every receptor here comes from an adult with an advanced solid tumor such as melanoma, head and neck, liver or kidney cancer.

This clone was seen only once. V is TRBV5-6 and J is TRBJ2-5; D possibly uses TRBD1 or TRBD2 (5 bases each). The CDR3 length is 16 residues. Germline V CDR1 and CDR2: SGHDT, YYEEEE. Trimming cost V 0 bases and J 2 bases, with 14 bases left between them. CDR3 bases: TGTGCCAGCAGCTTGGGTGGTTGGGGGAGACAAGAGACCCAGTACTTC. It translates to CASSLGGWGRQETQYF.

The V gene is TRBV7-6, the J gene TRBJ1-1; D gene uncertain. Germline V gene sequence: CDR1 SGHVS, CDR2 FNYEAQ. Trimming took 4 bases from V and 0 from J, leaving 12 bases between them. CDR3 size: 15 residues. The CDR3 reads CASSSLGNVNTEAFF. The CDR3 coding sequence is TGTGCCAGCAGCTCCCTGGGGAACGTGAACACTGAAGCTTTCTTT.

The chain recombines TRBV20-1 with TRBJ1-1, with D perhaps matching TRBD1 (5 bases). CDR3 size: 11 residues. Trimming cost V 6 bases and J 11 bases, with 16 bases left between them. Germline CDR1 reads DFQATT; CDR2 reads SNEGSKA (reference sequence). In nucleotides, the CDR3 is TGCAGTGCGATGGGAGGGGTTCGTGCTTTCTTT. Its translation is CSAMGGVRAFF.

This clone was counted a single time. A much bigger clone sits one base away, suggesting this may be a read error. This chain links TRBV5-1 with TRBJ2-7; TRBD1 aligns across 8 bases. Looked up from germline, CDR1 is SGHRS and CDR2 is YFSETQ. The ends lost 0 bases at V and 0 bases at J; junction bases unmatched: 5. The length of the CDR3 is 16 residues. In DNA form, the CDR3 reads TGCGCCAGCAGCTTGGGGGGACAGGCGAGCTCCTACGAGCAGTACTTC. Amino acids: CASSLGGQASSYEQYF.

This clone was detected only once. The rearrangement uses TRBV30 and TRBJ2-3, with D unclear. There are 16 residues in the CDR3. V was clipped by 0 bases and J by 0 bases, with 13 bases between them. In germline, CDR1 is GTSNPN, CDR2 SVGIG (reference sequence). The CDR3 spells CAWSVNMGLSTDTQYF. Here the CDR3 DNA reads TGTGCCTGGAGTGTTAATATGGGCCTTAGCACAGATACGCAGTATTTT. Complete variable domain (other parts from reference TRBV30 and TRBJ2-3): SQTIHQWPATLVQPVGSPLSLECTVEGTSNPNLYWYRQAAGRGLQLLFYSVGIGQISSEVPQNLSASRPQDRQFILSSKKLLLSDSGFYLCAWSVNMGLSTDTQYFGPGTRLTVL.

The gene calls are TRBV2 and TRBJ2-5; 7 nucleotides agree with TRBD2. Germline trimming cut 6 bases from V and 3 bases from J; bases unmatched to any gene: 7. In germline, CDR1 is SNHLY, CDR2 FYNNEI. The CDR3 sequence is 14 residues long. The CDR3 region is CASRMAGVKETQYF. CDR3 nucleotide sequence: TGTGCCAGCAGGATGGCGGGAGTTAAAGAGACCCAGTACTTC.

The CDR3 DNA follows: TGCGCCAGCAGCTCCGTTACCAACCGACCCTACGAGCAGTACTTC. Encoded protein: CASSSVTNRPYEQYF. The genes are TRBV5-1 and TRBJ2-7; D is uncertain. Germline V CDR1 and CDR2: SGHRS, YFSETQ. The ends were cut back, 3 bases at V and 2 bases at J, with 15 bases in the middle. The CDR3 totals 15 residues.

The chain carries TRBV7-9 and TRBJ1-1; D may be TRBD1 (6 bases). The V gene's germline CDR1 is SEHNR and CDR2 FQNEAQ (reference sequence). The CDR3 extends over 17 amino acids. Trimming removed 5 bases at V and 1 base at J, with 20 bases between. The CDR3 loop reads CASSRTAGARGNTEAFF. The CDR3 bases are TGTGCCAGCAGCCGTACAGCGGGGGCGCGGGGGAACACTGAAGCTTTCTTT.

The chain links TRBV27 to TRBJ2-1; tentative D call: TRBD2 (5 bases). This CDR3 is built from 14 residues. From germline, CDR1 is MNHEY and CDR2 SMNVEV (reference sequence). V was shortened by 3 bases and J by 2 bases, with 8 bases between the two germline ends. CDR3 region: CASSLSGAYNEQFF. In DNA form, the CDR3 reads TGTGCCAGCAGTTTGAGCGGAGCCTACAATGAGCAGTTCTTC.

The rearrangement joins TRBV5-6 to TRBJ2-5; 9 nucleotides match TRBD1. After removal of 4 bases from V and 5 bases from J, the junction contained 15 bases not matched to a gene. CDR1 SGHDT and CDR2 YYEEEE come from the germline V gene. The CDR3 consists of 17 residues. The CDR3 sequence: CASSPQQGAPGEETQYF. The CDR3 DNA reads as TGTGCCAGCAGCCCTCAACAGGGGGCGCCCGGCGAGGAGACCCAGTACTTC.

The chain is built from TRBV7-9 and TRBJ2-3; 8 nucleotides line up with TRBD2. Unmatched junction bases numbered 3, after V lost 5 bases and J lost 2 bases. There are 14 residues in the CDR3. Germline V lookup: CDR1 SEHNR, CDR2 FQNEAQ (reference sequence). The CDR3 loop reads CASSTSGTTDTQYF. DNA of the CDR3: TGTGCCAGCAGCACTAGCGGAACCACAGATACGCAGTATTTT. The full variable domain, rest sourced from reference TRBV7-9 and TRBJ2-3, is DTGVSQNPRHKITKRGQNVTFRCDPISEHNRLYWYRQTLGQGPEFLTYFQNEAQLEKSRLLSDRFSAERPKGSFSTLEIQRTEQGDSAMYLCASSTSGTTDTQYFGPGTRLTVL.

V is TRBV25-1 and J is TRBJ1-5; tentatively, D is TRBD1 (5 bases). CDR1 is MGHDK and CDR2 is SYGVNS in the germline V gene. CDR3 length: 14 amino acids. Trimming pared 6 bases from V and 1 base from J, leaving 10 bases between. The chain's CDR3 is CASSRSGSNQPQHF. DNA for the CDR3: TGTGCCAGCAGCCGATCAGGGAGCAATCAGCCCCAGCATTTT.

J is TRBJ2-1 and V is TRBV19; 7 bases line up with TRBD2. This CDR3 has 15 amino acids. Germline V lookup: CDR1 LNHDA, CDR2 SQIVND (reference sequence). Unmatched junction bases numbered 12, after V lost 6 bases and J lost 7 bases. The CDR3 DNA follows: TGTGCCAGTAGGAACATAGCGGGCTCAAGGAATGAGCAGTTCTTC. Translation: CASRNIAGSRNEQFF.

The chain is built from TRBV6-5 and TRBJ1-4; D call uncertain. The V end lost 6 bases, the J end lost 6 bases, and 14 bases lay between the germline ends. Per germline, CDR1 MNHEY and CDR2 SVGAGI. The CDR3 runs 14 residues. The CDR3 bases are TGTGCCAGCAGAGCTCCCCGGGAAGATGAAAAACTGTTTTTT. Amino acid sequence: CASRAPREDEKLFF.

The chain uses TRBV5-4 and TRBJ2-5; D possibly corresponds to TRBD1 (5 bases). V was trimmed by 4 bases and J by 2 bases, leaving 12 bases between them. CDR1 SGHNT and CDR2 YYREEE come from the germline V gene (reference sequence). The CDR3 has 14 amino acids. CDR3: CASSLGQTQETQYF. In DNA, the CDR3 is TGTGCCAGCAGCCTCGGACAAACTCAAGAGACCCAGTACTTC.

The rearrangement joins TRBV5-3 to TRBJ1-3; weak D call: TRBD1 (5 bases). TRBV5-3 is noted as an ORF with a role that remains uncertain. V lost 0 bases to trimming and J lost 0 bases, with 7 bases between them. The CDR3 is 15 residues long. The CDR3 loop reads CARSLGDHSGNTIYF. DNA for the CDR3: TGTGCCAGAAGCTTGGGGGACCACTCTGGAAACACCATATATTTT.

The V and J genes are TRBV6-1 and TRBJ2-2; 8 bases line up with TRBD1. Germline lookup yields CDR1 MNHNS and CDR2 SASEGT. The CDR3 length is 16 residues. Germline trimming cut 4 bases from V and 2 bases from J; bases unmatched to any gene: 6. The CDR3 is CASSVQGARNTGELFF. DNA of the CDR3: TGTGCCAGCAGTGTTCAGGGGGCGCGTAACACCGGGGAGCTGTTTTTT.

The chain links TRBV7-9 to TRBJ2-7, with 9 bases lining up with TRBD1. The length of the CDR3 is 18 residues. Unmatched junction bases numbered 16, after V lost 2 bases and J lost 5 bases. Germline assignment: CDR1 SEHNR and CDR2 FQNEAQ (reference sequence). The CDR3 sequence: CASSLRPSGTGTPHEQYF. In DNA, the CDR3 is TGTGCCAGCAGCTTACGTCCCTCCGGGACAGGGACCCCCCACGAGCAGTACTTC. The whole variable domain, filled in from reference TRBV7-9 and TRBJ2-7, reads DTGVSQNPRHKITKRGQNVTFRCDPISEHNRLYWYRQTLGQGPEFLTYFQNEAQLEKSRLLSDRFSAERPKGSFSTLEIQRTEQGDSAMYLCASSLRPSGTGTPHEQYFGPGTRLTVT.

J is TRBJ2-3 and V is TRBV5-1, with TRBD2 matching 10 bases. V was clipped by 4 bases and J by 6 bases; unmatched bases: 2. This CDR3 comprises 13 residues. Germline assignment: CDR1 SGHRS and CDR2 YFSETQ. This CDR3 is CASSGGLADTQYF. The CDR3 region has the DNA TGCGCCAGCAGCGGGGGACTAGCGGATACGCAGTATTTT.

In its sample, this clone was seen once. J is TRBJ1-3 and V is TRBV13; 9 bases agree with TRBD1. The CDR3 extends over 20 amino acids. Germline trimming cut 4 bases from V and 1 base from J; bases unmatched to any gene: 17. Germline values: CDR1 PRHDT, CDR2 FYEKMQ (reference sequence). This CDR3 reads CASSWILGGQGGFSGNTIYF. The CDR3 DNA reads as TGTGCCAGCAGCTGGATCCTAGGGGGACAGGGAGGATTTTCTGGAAACACCATATATTTT. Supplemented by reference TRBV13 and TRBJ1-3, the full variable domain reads AAGVIQSPRHLIKEKRETATLKCYPIPRHDTVYWYQQGPGQDPQFLISFYEKMQSDKGSIPDRFSAQQFSDYHSELNMSSLELGDSALYFCASSWILGGQGGFSGNTIYFGEGSWLTVV.

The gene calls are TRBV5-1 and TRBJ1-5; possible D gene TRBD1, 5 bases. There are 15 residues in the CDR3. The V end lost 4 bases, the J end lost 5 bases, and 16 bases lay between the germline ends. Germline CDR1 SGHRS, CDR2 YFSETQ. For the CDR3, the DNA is TGCGCCAGCAGCCCGGGGGGGGACGCCGATCAGCCCCAGCATTTT. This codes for CASSPGGDADQPQHF.

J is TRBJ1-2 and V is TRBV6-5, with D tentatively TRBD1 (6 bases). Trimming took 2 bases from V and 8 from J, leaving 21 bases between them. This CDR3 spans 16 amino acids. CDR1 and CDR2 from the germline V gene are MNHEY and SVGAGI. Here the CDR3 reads CASSYLKPWSGGGYTF. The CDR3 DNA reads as TGTGCCAGCAGTTACCTCAAACCGTGGTCGGGGGGCGGCTACACCTTC.

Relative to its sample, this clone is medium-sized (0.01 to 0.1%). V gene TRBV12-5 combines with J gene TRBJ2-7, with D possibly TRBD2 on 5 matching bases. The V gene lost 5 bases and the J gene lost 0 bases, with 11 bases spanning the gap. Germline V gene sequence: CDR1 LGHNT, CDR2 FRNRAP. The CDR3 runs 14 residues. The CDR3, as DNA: TGTGCTAGTGGTCCAAGCGGTAACTCCTACGAGCAGTACTTC. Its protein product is CASGPSGNSYEQYF.

Here the CDR3 DNA reads TGCAGCGTTGGGGGGGCCGAGACAGGGGTGTCCTACGAGCAGTACTTC. Its translation: CSVGGAETGVSYEQYF. The chain employs TRBV29-1 and TRBJ2-7, with 8 bases identical to TRBD1. Germline lookup yields CDR1 SQVTM and CDR2 ANQGSEA. The CDR3 covers 16 residues. With V trimmed by 4 bases and J by 1 base, 12 bases remained unmatched.

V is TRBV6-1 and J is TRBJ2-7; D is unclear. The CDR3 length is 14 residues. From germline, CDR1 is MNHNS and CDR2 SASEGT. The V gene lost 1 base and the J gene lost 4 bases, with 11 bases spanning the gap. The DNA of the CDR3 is TGTGCCAGCAGTGAAGTACCCCTGGGGTACGAGCAGTACTTC. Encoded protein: CASSEVPLGYEQYF.

This chain's CDR3 is CAGTQRGVLAGNFTQYF. CDR3 DNA sequence: TGCGCCGGCACACAGAGGGGGGTCCTAGCGGGAAATTTCACCCAGTACTTC. This rearrangement joins TRBV10-1 to TRBJ2-5, with 9 bases that match TRBD2. CDR3 length: 17 residues. J lost 8 bases, V lost 11 bases, and 24 bases had no gene match. The germline gives CDR1 WNHNN, CDR2 SYGVQD (reference sequence).

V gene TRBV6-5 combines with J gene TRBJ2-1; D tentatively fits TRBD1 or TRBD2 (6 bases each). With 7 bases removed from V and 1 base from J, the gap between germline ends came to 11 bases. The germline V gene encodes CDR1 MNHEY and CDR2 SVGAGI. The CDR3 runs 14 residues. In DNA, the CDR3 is TGTGCCAGCACCCGGGGGCGGTCCTACAATGAGCAGTTCTTC. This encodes CASTRGRSYNEQFF.

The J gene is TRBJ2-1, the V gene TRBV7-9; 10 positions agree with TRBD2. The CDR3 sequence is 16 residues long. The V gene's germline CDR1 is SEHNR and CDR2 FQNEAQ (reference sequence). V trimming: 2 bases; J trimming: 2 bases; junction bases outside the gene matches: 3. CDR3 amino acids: CASSLSLAGTYNEQFF. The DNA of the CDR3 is TGTGCCAGCAGCTTATCACTAGCGGGAACCTACAATGAGCAGTTCTTC.